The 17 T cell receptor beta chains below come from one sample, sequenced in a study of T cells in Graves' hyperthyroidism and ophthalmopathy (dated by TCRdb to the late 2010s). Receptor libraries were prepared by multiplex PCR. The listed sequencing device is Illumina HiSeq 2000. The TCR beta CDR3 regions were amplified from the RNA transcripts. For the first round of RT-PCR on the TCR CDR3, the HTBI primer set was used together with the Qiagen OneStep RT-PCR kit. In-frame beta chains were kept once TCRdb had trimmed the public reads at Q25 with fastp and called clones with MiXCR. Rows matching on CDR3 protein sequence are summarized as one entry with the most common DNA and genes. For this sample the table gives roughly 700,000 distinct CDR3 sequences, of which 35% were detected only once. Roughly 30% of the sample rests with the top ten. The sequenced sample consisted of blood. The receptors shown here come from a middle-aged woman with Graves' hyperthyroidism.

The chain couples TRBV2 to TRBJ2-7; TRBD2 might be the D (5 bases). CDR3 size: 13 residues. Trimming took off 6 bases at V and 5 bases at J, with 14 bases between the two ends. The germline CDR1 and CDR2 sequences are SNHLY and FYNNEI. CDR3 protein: CASSLRVEDEQYF. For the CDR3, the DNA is TGTGCCAGCAGCTTGAGGGTTGAGGACGAGCAGTACTTC.

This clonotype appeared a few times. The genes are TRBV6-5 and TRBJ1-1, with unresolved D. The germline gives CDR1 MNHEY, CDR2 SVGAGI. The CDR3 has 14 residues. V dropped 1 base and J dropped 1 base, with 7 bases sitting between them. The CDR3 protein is CASSYFSKNTEAFF. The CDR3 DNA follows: TGTGCCAGCAGTTACTTCTCAAAGAACACTGAAGCTTTCTTT.

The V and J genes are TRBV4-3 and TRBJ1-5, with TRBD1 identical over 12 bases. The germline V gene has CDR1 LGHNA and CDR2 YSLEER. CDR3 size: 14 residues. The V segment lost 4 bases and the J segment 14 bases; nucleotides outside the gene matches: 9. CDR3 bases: TGCGCCAGCAGCCCCCCGGGACAGGGGGCGTACGAGCATTTT. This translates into CASSPPGQGAYEHF.

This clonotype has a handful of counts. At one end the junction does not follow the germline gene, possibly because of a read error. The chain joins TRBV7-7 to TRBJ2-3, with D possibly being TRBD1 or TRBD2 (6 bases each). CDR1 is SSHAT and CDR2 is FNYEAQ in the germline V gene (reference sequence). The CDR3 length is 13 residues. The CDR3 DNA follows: TGTGCTAGCAGCCCTAGGGGGGCGGATACGCAGTATTTT. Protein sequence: CASSPRGADTQYF.

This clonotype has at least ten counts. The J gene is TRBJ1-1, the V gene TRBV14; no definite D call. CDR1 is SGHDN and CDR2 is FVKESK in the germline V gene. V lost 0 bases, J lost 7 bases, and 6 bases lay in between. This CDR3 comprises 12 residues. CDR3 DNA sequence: TGTGCCAGCAGCCAAGACCCATTTGAAGCTTTCTTT. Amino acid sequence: CASSQDPFEAFF. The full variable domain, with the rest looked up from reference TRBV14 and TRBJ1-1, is EAGVTQFPSHSVIEKGQTVTLRCDPISGHDNLYWYRRVMGKEIKFLLHFVKESKQDESGMPNNRFLAERTGGTYSTLKVQPAELEDSGVYFCASSQDPFEAFFGQGTRLTVV.

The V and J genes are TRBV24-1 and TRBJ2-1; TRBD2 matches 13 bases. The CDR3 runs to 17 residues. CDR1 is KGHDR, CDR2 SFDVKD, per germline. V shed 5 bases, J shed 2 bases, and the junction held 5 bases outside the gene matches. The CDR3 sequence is CATSAAGLAGTYNEQFF. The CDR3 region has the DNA TGTGCCACCAGTGCCGCGGGACTAGCGGGGACCTACAATGAGCAGTTCTTC.

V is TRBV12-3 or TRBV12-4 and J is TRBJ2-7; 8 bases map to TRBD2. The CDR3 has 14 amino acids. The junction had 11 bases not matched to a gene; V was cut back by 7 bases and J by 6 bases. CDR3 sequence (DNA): TGTGCCAGCAAAGGTCCGGGGGGGGGCCGCGAGCAGTACTTC. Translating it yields CASKGPGGGREQYF.

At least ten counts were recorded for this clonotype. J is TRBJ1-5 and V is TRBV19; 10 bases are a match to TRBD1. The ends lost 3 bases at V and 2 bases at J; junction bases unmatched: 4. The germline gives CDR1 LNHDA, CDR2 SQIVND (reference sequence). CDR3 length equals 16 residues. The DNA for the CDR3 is TGTGCCAGTAGTATCCGGGACAGGGGAGGCAATCAGCCCCAGCATTTT. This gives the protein CASSIRDRGGNQPQHF.

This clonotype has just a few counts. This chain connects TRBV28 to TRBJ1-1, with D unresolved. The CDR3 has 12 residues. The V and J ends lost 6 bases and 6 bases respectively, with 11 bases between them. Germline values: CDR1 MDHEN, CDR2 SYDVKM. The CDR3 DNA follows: TGTGCCAGCAGCCCGTCCCACCCTGAAGCTTTCTTT. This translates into CASSPSHPEAFF.

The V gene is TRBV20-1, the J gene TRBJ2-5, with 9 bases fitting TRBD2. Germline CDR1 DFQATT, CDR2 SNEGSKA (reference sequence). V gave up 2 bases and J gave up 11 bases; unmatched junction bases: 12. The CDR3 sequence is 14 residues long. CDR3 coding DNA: TGCAGTGCTAGACCCTTAGCGGGGGCAGATACGCAGTACTTC. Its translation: CSARPLAGADTQYF.

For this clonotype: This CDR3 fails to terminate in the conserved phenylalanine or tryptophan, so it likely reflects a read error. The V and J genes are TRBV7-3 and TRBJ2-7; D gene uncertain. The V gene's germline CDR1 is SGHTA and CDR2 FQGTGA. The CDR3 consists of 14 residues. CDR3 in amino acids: CASSDLGLLYEQYS. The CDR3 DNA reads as TGCGCCAGCAGCGATTTGGGCCTCCTCTACGAGCAGTACTCC.

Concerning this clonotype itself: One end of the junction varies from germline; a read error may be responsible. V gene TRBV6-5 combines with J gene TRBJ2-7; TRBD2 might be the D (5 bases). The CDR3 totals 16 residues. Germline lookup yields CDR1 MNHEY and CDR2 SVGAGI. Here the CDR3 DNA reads TGTGCCAACAGTTTGATGCGAGGGTCTCGGATCTACGAGCAGTACTTC. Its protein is CANSLMRGSRIYEQYF.

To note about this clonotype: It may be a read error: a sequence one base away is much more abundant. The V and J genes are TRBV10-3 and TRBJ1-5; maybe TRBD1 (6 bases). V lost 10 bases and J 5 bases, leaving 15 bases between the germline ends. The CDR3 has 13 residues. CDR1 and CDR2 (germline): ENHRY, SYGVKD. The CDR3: CASRKGDDQPQHF. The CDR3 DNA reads TGTGCCAGCCGAAAGGGGGACGATCAGCCCCAGCATTTT.

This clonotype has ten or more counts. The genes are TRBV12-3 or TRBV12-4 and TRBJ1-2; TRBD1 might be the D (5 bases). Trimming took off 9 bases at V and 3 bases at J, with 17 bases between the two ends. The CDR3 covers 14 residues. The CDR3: CASLVRGLDYGYTF. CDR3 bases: TGTGCCAGTTTAGTGAGGGGATTGGACTATGGCTACACCTTC.

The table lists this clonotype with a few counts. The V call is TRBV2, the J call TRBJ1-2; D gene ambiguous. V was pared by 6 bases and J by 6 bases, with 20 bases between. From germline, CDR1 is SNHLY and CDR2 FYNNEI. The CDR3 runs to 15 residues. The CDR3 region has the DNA TGTGCCAGCAGCACGGCTCGGGGTATTCTGGATGGCTACACCTTC. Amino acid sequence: CASSTARGILDGYTF.

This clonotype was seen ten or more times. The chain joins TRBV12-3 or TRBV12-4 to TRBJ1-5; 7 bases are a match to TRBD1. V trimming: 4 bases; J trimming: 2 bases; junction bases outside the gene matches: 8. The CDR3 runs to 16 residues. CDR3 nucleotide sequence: TGTGCCAGCAGTTCCCTTTTTAGGGGGCGCAATCAGCCCCAGCATTTT. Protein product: CASSSLFRGRNQPQHF.

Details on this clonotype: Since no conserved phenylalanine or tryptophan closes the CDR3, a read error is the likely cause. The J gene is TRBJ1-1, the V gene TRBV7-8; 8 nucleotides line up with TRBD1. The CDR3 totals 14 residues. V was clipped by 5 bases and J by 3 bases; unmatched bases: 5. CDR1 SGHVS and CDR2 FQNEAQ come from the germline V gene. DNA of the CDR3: TGTGCCAGCAGCGCCCGACAGGGGTACACTGAAGCTTTCTTG. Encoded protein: CASSARQGYTEAFL.